This T cell receptor beta chain was recorded in a study of OX40 agonist ivuxolimab in advanced cancers. The CDR3 loop spans 13 amino acids. Between the trimmed V and J ends, which lost 2 bases and 3 bases, there was a span of 7 bases. CDR1 and CDR2 (germline): SGHNT, YENEEA. Remarks on this clone: Its antigen is undetermined.

Using immunoSEQ multiplex PCR, the repertoire was profiled, and TCRdb retains in-frame clones only, with some absent. The data hold roughly 16,000 clones, with around 88% observed a single time. Findings and limits, study-wide: Among the lowest levels of clonal expansion were found in partial responders at 0.1-3.0 mg/kg.

The chain carries TRBV11-3 and TRBJ2-5, with D perhaps matching TRBD1 or TRBD2 (5 bases each). The receptor's source is an adult with an advanced solid tumor such as melanoma, head and neck, liver or kidney cancer. The input for sequencing was CD4+ or CD8+ T cells sorted from blood, taken in a trial of the OX40 agonist ivuxolimab. The CDR3, as DNA: TGTGCCAGCAGCTTACAGGGAGAAGAGACCCAGTACTTC. It specifies CASSLQGEETQYF.